A single sample gave rise to the 28 T cell receptor beta chains below, sequenced in a study of vaccination and CD4 T cells after COVID-19. Time point defined: late sampling 161 to 241 days after vaccination in a few convalescent patients. TCRdb used MiXCR to reprocess the PCR reads, holding one entry per CDR3 protein. The sample holds about 31,000 distinct CDR3 sequences, approximately 48% seen once. The sequences come from CD4+ T cells from blood, collected about 7 months after SARS-CoV-2 vaccination. The receptors come from a human donor who had recovered from COVID-19.

The chain uses TRBV7-3 and TRBJ2-1, with D perhaps TRBD2 (5 bases). The CDR3 has 15 residues. V gave up 2 bases and J gave up 5 bases, with 13 bases separating them. Per germline, CDR1 SGHTA and CDR2 FQGTGA. For the CDR3, the DNA is TGTGCCAGCAGCTTAGAGGGAAACAAACACAATGAGCAGTTCTTC. This sequence encodes CASSLEGNKHNEQFF.

The chain carries TRBV7-3 and TRBJ2-5; D perhaps matches TRBD1 (5 bases). V lost 5 bases, J lost 1 base, and 11 bases lay in between. CDR3 size: 14 residues. The germline V gene encodes CDR1 SGHTA and CDR2 FQGTGA. DNA of the CDR3: TGTGCCAGCAGCCGTGGACACCTCCAAGAGACCCAGTACTTC. Protein: CASSRGHLQETQYF.

In this sample, this clonotype turned up a few times. The genes are TRBV6-4 and TRBJ2-3, with TRBD1 matching 7 bases. CDR1 is MRHNA, CDR2 SNTAGT, per germline. CDR3 length: 14 residues. Losses at the gene ends were 0 bases for V and 4 bases for J; bases not matched to a gene: 1. Written as DNA, the CDR3 is TGTGCCAGCAGTGACTCAGGGGGCGCAGATACGCAGTATTTT. This gives the protein CASSDSGGADTQYF.

In its sample, this clonotype was seen a few times. This chain joins TRBV6-1 and TRBJ1-2; TRBD1 aligns across 9 bases. V lost 5 bases, J lost 4 bases, and 11 bases stayed unmatched. The CDR3 totals 16 residues. From germline, CDR1 is MNHNS and CDR2 SASEGT. The DNA of the CDR3 is TGTGCCAGCAGTCCCCAGGCTACAGGGGGCGTCTATGGCTACACCTTC. Amino acids: CASSPQATGGVYGYTF.

The chain links TRBV27 to TRBJ1-5; maybe TRBD1 (6 bases). The CDR3 is made up of 14 amino acids. The V end lost 5 bases, the J end lost 4 bases, and 12 bases lay between the germline ends. Per the germline V gene, CDR1 is MNHEY and CDR2 is SMNVEV (reference sequence). In nucleotides, the CDR3 is TGTGCCAGCAGTAGTTTACAGGGTAATCAGCCCCAGCATTTT. It is translated as CASSSLQGNQPQHF.

This clonotype has only a few counts. This chain connects TRBV6-5 to TRBJ1-1; a weak D match, TRBD1 (6 bases). The V end lost 4 bases, the J end lost 1 base, and 7 bases lay between the germline ends. The germline V gene has CDR1 MNHEY and CDR2 SVGAGI. The CDR3 has 13 amino acids. DNA of the CDR3: TGTGCCAGCAGTTTGACAGGGAACACTGAAGCTTTCTTT. Encoded protein: CASSLTGNTEAFF.

The chain is built from TRBV6-1 and TRBJ2-3, with 9 bases fitting TRBD2. V gave up 7 bases and J gave up 4 bases; unmatched junction bases: 15. This CDR3 has 17 amino acids. Germline V lookup: CDR1 MNHNS, CDR2 SASEGT. The CDR3 nucleotides are TGTGCCAGCATCGCCGAAGGGATAGCGGGAGTTGCAGATACGCAGTATTTT. Protein sequence: CASIAEGIAGVADTQYF.

The J gene is TRBJ2-2, the V gene TRBV7-6, with D possibly matching TRBD1 (6 bases). Trimming shortened V by 1 base and J by 4 bases, and 28 bases separated the two germline ends. Germline V gives CDR1 SGHVS, CDR2 FNYEAQ. The CDR3 covers 21 residues. The CDR3 reads CASSLVVDRSYDPAITGELFF. In DNA, the CDR3 is TGTGCCAGCAGCTTAGTAGTCGACAGGTCGTATGATCCGGCTATCACCGGGGAGCTGTTTTTT.

The chain carries TRBV7-2 and TRBJ1-3; unclear D gene. With 5 bases removed from V and 3 bases from J, the gap between germline ends came to 17 bases. The CDR3 extends over 16 amino acids. Germline-derived CDR1 and CDR2 are SGHTA and FQGNSA. The DNA of the CDR3 is TGTGCCAGCAGCCCCGAATCAACTGTTGGTGGAAACACCATATATTTT. Encoded protein: CASSPESTVGGNTIYF.

This clonotype was recorded once. Written as DNA, the CDR3 is TGCAGTGCTAGCCCCCTCTGGACAGGGGGCAATGAGCAGTTCTTC. Amino acids: CSASPLWTGGNEQFF. The chain uses TRBV20-1 and TRBJ2-1, with 10 bases fitting TRBD1. Trimming cost V 3 bases and J 6 bases; bases outside gene matches: 8. The CDR3 loop spans 15 amino acids. Germline V lookup: CDR1 DFQATT, CDR2 SNEGSKA (reference sequence).

The chain has TRBV24-1 and TRBJ2-1, with D unclear. The CDR3 extends over 15 amino acids. The germline CDR1 and CDR2 sequences are KGHDR and SFDVKD. Trimming took 1 base from V and 5 from J, leaving 11 bases between them. For the CDR3, the DNA is TGTGCCACCAGTGATTTTAGCCCGGATAACAATGAGCAGTTCTTC. Its protein is CATSDFSPDNNEQFF.

This clonotype is termed medium-sized. The chain links TRBV20-1 to TRBJ1-5; possible D gene TRBD1, 6 bases. Germline V CDR1 and CDR2: DFQATT, SNEGSKA (reference sequence). The V gene lost 7 bases and the J gene lost 1 base, with 14 bases spanning the gap. The length of the CDR3 is 14 residues. CDR3 sequence: CSGLTGVSNQPQHF. The CDR3 bases are TGCAGTGGTTTGACAGGAGTCAGCAATCAGCCCCAGCATTTT.

J is TRBJ1-1 and V is TRBV20-1; D is possibly TRBD1 (6 bases). Per germline, CDR1 DFQATT and CDR2 SNEGSKA (reference sequence). V dropped 8 bases and J dropped 7 bases, with 20 bases sitting between them. The CDR3 is made up of 13 amino acids. In DNA form, the CDR3 reads TGCAGTAAACCGGGACACGGGACAAGTGAAGCTTTCTTT. Translation gives CSKPGHGTSEAFF.

V and J are TRBV19 and TRBJ1-6; maybe TRBD1 (6 bases). Germline-derived CDR1 and CDR2 are LNHDA and SQIVND (reference sequence). V shed 3 bases and J shed 10 bases, with 16 bases lying between them. The CDR3 sequence is 15 residues long. CDR3 bases: TGTGCCAGTAGTATGACAGGCCCCGGCATGTCACCCCTCCACTTT. Translation: CASSMTGPGMSPLHF. Full variable domain (rest looked up from reference TRBV19 and TRBJ1-6): DGGITQSPKYLFRKEGQNVTLSCEQNLNHDAMYWYRQDPGQGLRLIYYSQIVNDFQKGDIAEGYSVSREKKESFPLTVTSAQKNPTAFYLCASSMTGPGMSPLHFGNGTRLTVT.

The rearrangement uses TRBV24-1 and TRBJ2-7; D could derive from TRBD1 or TRBD2 (6 bases each). This CDR3 spans 14 amino acids. Trimming took off 5 bases at V and 7 bases at J, with 17 bases between the two ends. CDR1 KGHDR and CDR2 SFDVKD come from the germline V gene. This CDR3 reads CATSAESGAEEQYF. The CDR3 DNA sequence: TGTGCCACCAGTGCTGAATCGGGGGCGGAAGAGCAGTACTTC.

J is TRBJ2-7 and V is TRBV10-3; unclear D gene. Between the trimmed V and J ends, which lost 5 bases and 1 base, there was a span of 15 bases. The CDR3 is made up of 15 amino acids. Germline V gene lookup returns CDR1 ENHRY and CDR2 SYGVKD. In nucleotides, the CDR3 is TGTGCCATCAGTCCCCATGGAACTTCATCCTACGAGCAGTACTTC. It yields the protein CAISPHGTSSYEQYF.

This chain joins TRBV27 and TRBJ2-1; 8 bases fit TRBD2. V trimming: 6 bases; J trimming: 6 bases; junction bases outside the gene matches: 19. This CDR3 is 18 amino acids long. Germline lookup yields CDR1 MNHEY and CDR2 SMNVEV (reference sequence). This CDR3 is CASRGSGTRARTGNEQFF. The CDR3 DNA is TGTGCCAGCAGGGGTAGCGGGACCCGAGCCAGAACAGGCAATGAGCAGTTCTTC.

The chain employs TRBV28 and TRBJ2-7, with TRBD2 as a possible D gene (5 bases). Per the germline V gene, CDR1 is MDHEN and CDR2 is SYDVKM. The CDR3 length is 14 residues. V shed 6 bases and J shed 7 bases, with 19 bases lying between them. The CDR3 region has the DNA TGTGCCAGCAGCTTTTTGGACTCGGGATGGGAGCAGTACTTC. It is translated as CASSFLDSGWEQYF.

The J gene is TRBJ2-1, the V gene TRBV7-2; tentatively, D is TRBD2 (7 bases). Germline-derived CDR1 and CDR2 are SGHTA and FQGNSA. Trimming took off 5 bases at V and 6 bases at J, with 20 bases between the two ends. CDR3 size: 16 residues. The CDR3 spells CASSGGRDYGFNEQFF. The CDR3 nucleotides read TGTGCCAGCAGCGGGGGCCGGGACTATGGATTCAATGAGCAGTTCTTC.

The rearrangement uses TRBV6-1 and TRBJ1-1; 7 nucleotides match TRBD1. The CDR3 is 14 residues long. The ends lost 5 bases at V and 4 bases at J; junction bases unmatched: 7. Germline V lookup: CDR1 MNHNS, CDR2 SASEGT. The CDR3 sequence is CASSPGQESTEAFF. The CDR3 DNA reads as TGTGCCAGCAGTCCCGGACAGGAATCCACTGAAGCTTTCTTT.

V usage is TRBV27 and J usage is TRBJ1-2; TRBD1 matches 10 bases. V was clipped by 5 bases and J by 7 bases; unmatched bases: 4. Germline-derived CDR1 and CDR2 are MNHEY and SMNVEV (reference sequence). This CDR3 has 13 residues. Written as DNA, the CDR3 is TGTGCCAGCAGTCTGACAGGGGGCGGTGGCTACACCTTC. This gives the protein CASSLTGGGGYTF.

Only a few counts were recorded for this clonotype. V usage is TRBV28 and J usage is TRBJ1-5; D is uncertain. Germline values: CDR1 MDHEN, CDR2 SYDVKM. This CDR3 comprises 13 residues. V was cut by 5 bases and J by 6 bases, with 11 bases left in between. CDR3 bases: TGTGCCAGCAGTCCCACCACAAGTCAGCCCCAGCATTTT. It yields the protein CASSPTTSQPQHF.

V and J are TRBV20-1 and TRBJ2-5; TRBD2 matches at 8 bases. CDR3 length: 14 residues. The V gene end was trimmed by 6 bases and the J gene end by 2 bases; junction bases not matched to a gene: 8. Germline V gene sequence: CDR1 DFQATT, CDR2 SNEGSKA (reference sequence). CDR3 loop: CSARGLVQQETQYF. In nucleotides, the CDR3 is TGCAGTGCCCGGGGACTAGTGCAGCAAGAGACCCAGTACTTC.

The chain joins TRBV6-1 to TRBJ2-1; D possibly uses TRBD1 or TRBD2 (5 bases each). There are 12 residues in the CDR3. The germline gives CDR1 MNHNS, CDR2 SASEGT. Trimming took off 6 bases at V and 5 bases at J, with 8 bases between the two ends. The CDR3 protein is CASSRGDNEQFF. The DNA for the CDR3 is TGTGCCAGCAGCCGAGGGGACAATGAGCAGTTCTTC.

The V gene is TRBV24-1, the J gene TRBJ2-5, with D perhaps matching TRBD1 (6 bases). CDR3 length: 14 residues. Germline V gene lookup returns CDR1 KGHDR and CDR2 SFDVKD. Trimming removed 3 bases from V and 5 bases from J, with 12 bases in between. The CDR3 DNA follows: TGTGCCACCAGTGATCCAGCAGGGGCCGAGACCCAGTACTTC. As protein: CATSDPAGAETQYF.

This clonotype turned up a few times. The rearrangement joins TRBV21-1 to TRBJ2-3; the DNA was not compared with TRBD2, the D call given in the table. TRBV21-1 has pseudogene status. The CDR3 sequence is 14 residues long. The DNA of the CDR3 is TGTGCCAGCAGCACCGAGGACTGCACAGATACGCAGTATTTT. This encodes CASSTEDCTDTQYF.

The CDR3 is CASSLKSGSSEQYF. The CDR3 DNA reads as TGTGCCAGCAGTCTTAAAAGCGGGAGTAGTGAGCAGTACTTC. The J gene is TRBJ2-7, the V gene TRBV6-1; TRBD2 matches at 8 bases. The junction had 10 bases not matched to a gene; V was cut back by 5 bases and J by 7 bases. Germline CDR1 is MNHNS and CDR2 is SASEGT. This CDR3 has 14 residues.

The gene calls are TRBV10-3 and TRBJ1-5, with TRBD1 identical over 10 bases. CDR1 is ENHRY and CDR2 is SYGVKD in the germline V gene. CDR3 size: 14 residues. Trimming cost V 7 bases and J 7 bases; bases outside gene matches: 7. CDR3 protein: CAIIRGQGNQPQHF. In nucleotides, the CDR3 is TGTGCCATCATCCGGGGACAGGGGAACCAGCCCCAGCATTTT.